This is a list of T cell receptor beta chains from one sample in a study of blood T cell repertoires in COVID-19. Produced via immunoSEQ multiplex PCR; TCRdb's table is partial and in-frame only. Of 150,000 to 200,000 clones listed, about 90% were seen once; the top ten hold around 8%. Sequenced sample: PBMCs or T cells enriched from blood (not recorded which). Every receptor here comes from a woman under 30 who had recovered from COVID-19. Each CDR3 is given with its conserved first and last residue. Each record gives: D gene, V gene, J gene, clone size, CDR3 protein, CDR3 DNA. D genes are given only for firm matches. Clone sizes are given selectively: once, few, many, or a class where the clone is expanded.

>NA|TRBV13|TRBJ2-1|NA
CASSSRDTTGDEQFF
TGTGCCAGCAGCTCTCGGGACACCACAGGCGATGAGCAGTTCTTC
>TRBD1|TRBV27|TRBJ2-1|NA
CASSLRGQRSYNEQFF
TGTGCCAGCAGTTTACGGGGACAGCGTTCCTACAATGAGCAGTTCTTC
>TRBD1|TRBV14|TRBJ1-1|once
CASTLTGGTEAFF
TGTGCCAGCACCCTTACAGGGGGCACTGAAGCTTTCTTT
>TRBD2|TRBV7-2|TRBJ2-1|once
CASSTSGLYNEQFF
TGTGCCAGCTCGACTAGCGGATTATACAATGAGCAGTTCTTC
>TRBD1|TRBV27|TRBJ1-6|NA
CASSPGTGSPLHF
TGTGCCAGCAGTCCGGGGACAGGATCTCCCCTCCACTTT
>NA|TRBV12-3/TRBV12-4|TRBJ2-3|once
CASSFRGDTQYF
TGTGCCAGCAGTTTTAGAGGGGATACGCAGTATTTT
>NA|TRBV29-1|TRBJ1-1|NA
CSVLTGWNTEAFF
TGCAGCGTTTTAACGGGGTGGAACACTGAAGCTTTCTTT
>NA|TRBV29-1|TRBJ2-4|NA
CSVAGGRGQLGKNIQYF
TGCAGCGTCGCCGGCGGCAGGGGACAACTAGGCAAAAACATTCAGTACTTC
>NA|TRBV30|TRBJ1-6|NA
CAWSVIQRGDDNSPLHF
TGTGCCTGGAGTGTAATCCAGCGGGGGGATGACAATTCACCCCTCCACTTT
>NA|TRBV21-1|TRBJ1-2|once
CASSKENSYYGYTF
TGTGCCAGCAGCAAAGAGAACAGCTATTATGGCTACACCTTC
>TRBD1|TRBV27|TRBJ1-6|NA
CASRQGAYNSPLHF
TGTGCCAGCAGACAGGGGGCCTATAATTCACCCCTCCACTTT
>NA|TRBV4-1|TRBJ2-2|NA
CASSQLPDRFSTGELFF
TGCGCCAGCAGCCAACTTCCTGACAGATTTTCCACCGGGGAGCTGTTTTTT
>TRBD2|TRBV11-2|TRBJ2-5|NA
CASSLAGLAGDF
TGTGCCAGCAGCTTAGCGGGGCTAGCGGGGGACTTC
>NA|TRBV4-1|TRBJ1-1|NA
CASSQGGLADTEAFF
TGCGCCAGCAGCCAGGGAGGATTAGCGGACACTGAAGCTTTCTTT
>NA|TRBV6-2/TRBV6-3|TRBJ1-1|NA
CASSYSALQGLTFF
TGTGCCAGCAGTTACTCGGCTCTACAGGGTTTAACTTTCTTT
>NA|TRBV11-2|TRBJ1-4|NA
CASSPLGGLGEKLFF
TGTGCCAGCAGCCCCCTCGGGGGGCTAGGGGAAAAACTGTTTTTT
>TRBD1|TRBV19|TRBJ1-5|NA
CASSTLPGQGKESNQPQHF
TGTGCCAGTAGTACACTCCCGGGACAGGGGAAGGAGAGCAATCAGCCCCAGCATTTT
>NA|TRBV4-1|TRBJ1-6|NA
CASSQVNQINSPLHF
TGCGCCAGCAGCCAAGTTAACCAGATTAATTCACCCCTCCACTTT
>NA|TRBV28|TRBJ1-2|NA
CASTSQGIYGYTF
TGTGCCAGCACCTCCCAGGGGATATATGGCTACACCTTC
>NA|TRBV18|TRBJ1-3|NA
CASSPEDSWENTIYF
TGTGCCAGCTCACCGGAGGACAGCTGGGAAAACACCATATATTTT
>NA|TRBV7-8|TRBJ2-1|NA
CASSLWTGVSEQFF
TGTGCCAGCAGCTTATGGACGGGGGTCAGTGAGCAGTTCTTC
>NA|TRBV27|TRBJ2-1|few
CASSRQVEQFF
TGTGCCAGCAGTCGACAGGTTGAGCAGTTCTTC
>NA|TRBV6-5|TRBJ1-1|NA
CASRRNTEAFF
TGTGCCAGCCGGAGGAACACTGAAGCTTTCTTT
>NA|TRBV5-1|TRBJ1-6|NA
CASRGGPLSPPMNSPLHF
TGCGCCAGCAGGGGGGGGCCCCTATCCCCTCCAATGAATTCACCCCTCCACTTT
>NA|TRBV28|TRBJ1-2|NA
CASSFRDTANYGYTF
TGTGCCAGCAGTTTCCGGGACACTGCTAACTATGGCTACACCTTC
>TRBD1|TRBV2|TRBJ2-3|NA
CASRAGFGQGFRDTQYF
TGTGCCAGCAGAGCGGGGTTTGGACAGGGGTTCCGAGATACGCAGTATTTT
>NA|TRBV11-1|TRBJ2-5|NA
CASSLGLSTRGETQYF
TGTGCCAGCAGCTTAGGATTGTCGACTCGCGGGGAGACCCAGTACTTC
>NA|TRBV27|TRBJ2-2|once
CASSLLGGTGELFF
TGTGCCAGCAGTTTATTGGGGGGCACCGGGGAGCTGTTTTTT
>NA|TRBV6-5|TRBJ2-3|once
CASRSYYTDTQYF
TGTGCCAGCAGATCCTACTACACAGATACGCAGTATTTT
>NA|TRBV9|TRBJ2-7|NA
CASSDELNPSGEQYF
TGTGCCAGCAGCGACGAGCTCAACCCATCGGGGGAGCAGTACTTC